The 26 T cell receptor beta chains in this list originate from one sample, sequenced in a study of blood T cells in healthy people across ages. A sample-barcoded 5' primer and a J-beta primer mix were used in a second PCR of roughly 6 to 12 cycles. TCRdb reprocessed the 5' RACE reads via MiXCR and lists one record per CDR3 protein. This table holds a few hundred thousand distinct CDR3 sequences, 45% to 65% found once. What was sequenced was blood. These receptors originate from a man between 60 and 75 years old in good health.

V and J are TRBV19 and TRBJ2-4; 10 bases fit TRBD1. CDR1 is LNHDA, CDR2 SQIVND, per germline (reference sequence). This CDR3 contains 16 residues. The V segment lost 6 bases and the J segment 3 bases; nucleotides outside the gene matches: 8. The CDR3 protein is CASSADRGRVKNIQYF. DNA for the CDR3: TGTGCCAGTAGCGCAGACAGGGGGCGCGTCAAAAACATTCAGTACTTC.

Note on this clonotype: Sequence at one end of the junction differs from germline and may be a read error. This sequence joins TRBV30 and TRBJ2-5; D assignment may be TRBD1 or TRBD2 (6 bases each). CDR3 size: 13 residues. The germline V gene has CDR1 GTSNPN and CDR2 SVGIG (reference sequence). CDR3 sequence reads: CAWRDGGQETLYF. The CDR3 nucleotides read TGTGCCTGGAGGGATGGGGGGCAAGAGACCCTGTACTTC.

This clonotype was seen once. The V gene is TRBV5-1, the J gene TRBJ1-1; the match to TRBD1 covers 9 bases. The CDR3 contains 11 residues. CDR1 is SGHRS, CDR2 YFSETQ, per germline. V shed 5 bases, J shed 8 bases, and the junction held 1 base outside the gene matches. This chain's CDR3 is CASRGTGEAFF. Written as DNA, the CDR3 is TGCGCCAGCAGAGGGACAGGGGAAGCTTTCTTT.

The genes are TRBV7-9 and TRBJ2-4; 9 positions agree with TRBD1. The DNA end favors TRBJ2-7, so the J call may be wrong. The germline V gene has CDR1 SEHNR and CDR2 FQNEAQ (reference sequence). The CDR3 length is 14 residues. CDR3 in DNA: TGTGCCAGCAATACCGGGACAGGGAACTACGAGCAGTACTTC. Translated, it gives CASNTGTGNYEQYF.

The chain links TRBV7-2 to TRBJ2-5; TRBD1 aligns across 10 bases. The CDR3 sequence is 14 residues long. The V gene end was trimmed by 7 bases and the J gene end by 11 bases; junction bases not matched to a gene: 13. The germline CDR1 and CDR2 sequences are SGHTA and FQGNSA. The CDR3 DNA follows: TGTGCCAGCAACCTCGACAGGGGGCGGGAAGAGCAGTACTTC. It translates to CASNLDRGREEQYF.

This clonotype has a single count. The J gene is TRBJ1-2, the V gene TRBV20-1; D gene uncertain. The CDR3 contains 16 residues. V lost 4 bases and J lost 0, with 18 bases in between. CDR1 and CDR2 from the germline V gene are DFQATT and SNEGSKA (reference sequence). The CDR3 protein is CSATPGWGSPNYGYTF. In DNA form, the CDR3 reads TGCAGTGCTACCCCGGGTTGGGGATCCCCTAACTATGGCTACACCTTC.

The chain recombines TRBV6-5 with TRBJ1-6; 9 nucleotides match TRBD1. This CDR3 is 15 amino acids long. V dropped 2 bases and J dropped 6; count of bases not matched to a gene: 2. CDR1 MNHEY and CDR2 SVGAGI come from the germline V gene. The CDR3 coding sequence is TGTGCCAGCAGTTACCGGGACAGGGCTAATTCACCCCTCCACTTT. It yields the protein CASSYRDRANSPLHF.

The rearrangement uses TRBV4-1 and TRBJ2-5; D call uncertain. With 0 bases removed from V and 2 bases from J, the gap between germline ends came to 10 bases. The CDR3 consists of 15 residues. The germline V gene has CDR1 MGHRA and CDR2 YSYEKL. The chain's CDR3 is CASSQDDRNQETQYF. CDR3 sequence (DNA): TGCGCCAGCAGCCAAGATGACCGGAATCAAGAGACCCAGTACTTC.

The CDR3 loop is CASSEGQERETQYF. DNA for the CDR3: TGTGCCAGCAGCGAAGGACAGGAAAGGGAGACCCAGTACTTC. This chain uses TRBV7-3 with TRBJ2-5, with TRBD1 matching 7 bases. V lost 5 bases, J lost 5 bases, and 8 bases stayed unmatched. The CDR3 totals 14 residues. Germline V CDR1 and CDR2: SGHTA, FQGTGA.

This clonotype was counted only a few times. This rearrangement joins TRBV10-3 to TRBJ1-1; D unresolved. The CDR3 sequence is 13 residues long. V was shortened by 0 bases and J by 5 bases, with 7 bases between the two germline ends. From germline, CDR1 is ENHRY and CDR2 SYGVKD. The DNA of the CDR3 is TGTGCCATCAGTGAGTCATCGGCAACTGAAGCTTTCTTT. Protein: CAISESSATEAFF.

V and J are TRBV7-2 and TRBJ2-4; D ambiguous. V gave up 5 bases and J gave up 9 bases, with 11 bases separating them. CDR1 is SGHTA, CDR2 FQGNSA, per germline. This CDR3 is 12 amino acids long. CDR3: CASSPSWGIQYF. In DNA, the CDR3 is TGTGCCAGCAGCCCGAGCTGGGGCATTCAGTACTTC. Complete variable domain (other parts from reference TRBV7-2 and TRBJ2-4): GAGVSQSPSNKVTEKGKDVELRCDPISGHTALYWYRQSLGQGLEFLIYFQGNSAPDKSGLPSDRFSAERTGGSVSTLTIQRTQQEDSAVYLCASSPSWGIQYFGAGTRLSVL.

The chain carries TRBV7-2 and TRBJ2-4, with D uncertain. V lost 7 bases and J lost 7, with 11 bases in between. Germline V gene sequence: CDR1 SGHTA, CDR2 FQGNSA. The CDR3 consists of 12 residues. CDR3 in amino acids: CASKDGGNIQYF. The CDR3 DNA reads TGTGCCAGCAAAGATGGTGGGAACATTCAGTACTTC.

This clonotype was seen a few times. The chain couples TRBV27 to TRBJ2-7; D may be TRBD1 or TRBD2 (5 bases each). Looked up from germline, CDR1 is MNHEY and CDR2 is SMNVEV (reference sequence). The V end lost 0 bases, the J end lost 1 base, and 10 bases lay between the germline ends. The CDR3 contains 15 residues. The CDR3 coding sequence is TGTGCCAGCAGTTTATCGGGACCCGTATCCTACGAGCAGTACTTC. Amino acids: CASSLSGPVSYEQYF.

The chain couples TRBV7-2 to TRBJ2-1, with 7 nucleotides matching TRBD2. Unmatched junction bases numbered 3, after V lost 4 bases and J lost 6 bases. The germline V gene has CDR1 SGHTA and CDR2 FQGNSA. CDR3 length: 13 amino acids. CDR3 protein: CASSYRLANEQFF. CDR3 DNA sequence: TGTGCCAGCAGCTACCGACTAGCCAATGAGCAGTTCTTC.

This chain links TRBV11-2 with TRBJ2-3; no definite D call. This CDR3 is 14 amino acids long. Trimming pared 1 base from V and 6 bases from J, leaving 11 bases between. CDR1 SGHAT and CDR2 FQNNGV come from the germline V gene. DNA of the CDR3: TGTGCCAGCAGCTTAGGCTGGCTGTGGGATACGCAGTATTTT. Encoded protein: CASSLGWLWDTQYF.

A note on this clonotype: At one end, the junction sequence differs from germline, possibly due to a read error. The rearrangement joins TRBV16 to TRBJ2-5; D uncertain. CDR1 is KGHSY, CDR2 FQNENV, per germline. There are 17 residues in the CDR3. In DNA, the CDR3 is TGTGCCAGCAGCCATGCCGGGTTCGGGCTACCTCAAGGGACCCAGTACTTC. This encodes CASSHAGFGLPQGTQYF.

The chain joins TRBV20-1 to TRBJ2-3; D is ambiguous. This CDR3 region has 11 residues. Germline loops: CDR1 DFQATT, CDR2 SNEGSKA (reference sequence). The V and J ends lost 6 bases and 6 bases respectively, with 10 bases between them. Here the CDR3 DNA reads TGCAGTGCAAATACTCTTGATACGCAGTATTTT. Residues: CSANTLDTQYF.

The chain combines TRBV3-1 with TRBJ1-2; the D gene is possibly TRBD1 (5 bases). Germline loops: CDR1 LGHDT, CDR2 YNNKEL (reference sequence). CDR3 size: 16 residues. Trimming took 3 bases from V and 2 from J, leaving 16 bases between them. The CDR3 here is CASSHRRGTTNYGYTF. In nucleotides, the CDR3 is TGTGCCAGCAGCCACCGTAGAGGGACTACGAACTATGGCTACACCTTC.

CDR3 sequence: CASRRQVNTEAFF. As DNA, the CDR3 is TGCGCCAGCAGAAGACAGGTGAACACTGAAGCTTTCTTT. This chain links TRBV5-1 with TRBJ1-1; possibly TRBD1 for D (6 bases). V was cut by 5 bases and J by 0 bases, with 8 bases left in between. Per the germline V gene, CDR1 is SGHRS and CDR2 is YFSETQ. This CDR3 is built from 13 residues. The full variable domain, with the rest looked up from reference TRBV5-1 and TRBJ1-1, is KAGVTQTPRYLIKTRGQQVTLSCSPISGHRSVSWYQQTPGQGLQFLFEYFSETQRNKGNFPGRFSGRQFSNSRSEMNVSTLELGDSALYLCASRRQVNTEAFFGQGTRLTVV.

This chain uses TRBV14 with TRBJ2-1; tentative D call: TRBD2 (6 bases). Germline values: CDR1 SGHDN, CDR2 FVKESK. The CDR3 contains 15 residues. Trimming shortened V by 0 bases and J by 7 bases, and 13 bases separated the two germline ends. The CDR3 reads CASSQDRSGLNEQFF. CDR3 nucleotide sequence: TGTGCCAGCAGCCAAGATCGTAGCGGATTAAATGAGCAGTTCTTC. Together with reference TRBV14 and TRBJ2-1, the CDR3 gives the full variable domain: EAGVTQFPSHSVIEKGQTVTLRCDPISGHDNLYWYRRVMGKEIKFLLHFVKESKQDESGMPNNRFLAERTGGTYSTLKVQPAELEDSGVYFCASSQDRSGLNEQFFGPGTRLTVL.

The chain carries TRBV24-1 and TRBJ2-7; possible D gene TRBD2, 6 bases. The CDR3 length is 15 residues. Trimming cost V 5 bases and J 6 bases, with 19 bases left between them. Germline loops: CDR1 KGHDR, CDR2 SFDVKD. The CDR3 reads CATSAGTLPLGEQYF. Here the CDR3 DNA reads TGTGCCACCAGTGCCGGGACTCTACCTCTTGGCGAGCAGTACTTC.

The chain combines TRBV7-9 with TRBJ2-7; no clear D gene. Per germline, CDR1 SEHNR and CDR2 FQNEAQ (reference sequence). Trimming removed 4 bases at V and 5 bases at J, with 12 bases between. This CDR3 contains 13 residues. This CDR3 is CASSWRTSDEQYF. As DNA, the CDR3 is TGTGCCAGCAGCTGGCGGACGTCCGACGAGCAGTACTTC.

About this clonotype itself: This may be a read error: a much more frequent sequence differs by one nucleotide. The chain is built from TRBV29-1 and TRBJ2-7; weak D call: TRBD2 (5 bases). The J call may be wrong; the DNA end is better matched by TRBJ2-5. The CDR3 loop spans 15 amino acids. In germline, CDR1 is SQVTM, CDR2 ANQGSEA. The CDR3 spells CSAEYARVLGETQYF. CDR3 nucleotide sequence: TGCAGCGCTGAGTACGCGAGGGTCCTGGGGGAGACCCAGTACTTC.

This clonotype was detected ten times or more. This chain links TRBV7-2 with TRBJ2-1, with D unclear. The germline gives CDR1 SGHTA, CDR2 FQGNSA. The CDR3 is 16 residues long. V was clipped by 5 bases and J by 1 base, with 15 bases between them. The DNA for the CDR3 is TGTGCCAGCAGCCCGGTGGGCCCCCCATCCTACAATGAGCAGTTCTTC. Translating it yields CASSPVGPPSYNEQFF.

The V call is TRBV20-1, the J call TRBJ2-5; D is unclear. The J call may be wrong; the DNA end is better matched by TRBJ2-7. CDR3 length: 13 amino acids. Germline values: CDR1 DFQATT, CDR2 SNEGSKA (reference sequence). The CDR3 DNA reads as TGCAGTGCTAGAGACCCTAGAGTCTACGAGCAGTACTTC. Its protein product is CSARDPRVYEQYF.

The gene calls are TRBV12-3 or TRBV12-4 and TRBJ2-3, with TRBD2 identical over 8 bases. The CDR3 extends over 14 amino acids. The V gene end was trimmed by 3 bases and the J gene end by 3 bases; junction bases not matched to a gene: 2. CDR3 bases: TGTGCCAGCAGTTTCGGGGGGGGGACAGATACGCAGTATTTT. The encoded protein is CASSFGGGTDTQYF.